This T cell receptor beta chain is from a study of T cells in localized non-small cell lung cancer. The germline gives CDR1 SGHDT, CDR2 YYEEEE. This CDR3 is built from 13 residues. A note on this clone: One end of the junction is discordant with germline, which a read error may explain.

The method was immunoSEQ multiplex PCR; TCRdb's version includes in-frame clones alone and lacks a portion of them. The sample lists about 31,000 clones, 94% occurring once. The TCR comes from a woman aged 35 to 69 with stage I lung adenocarcinoma. This rearrangement joins TRBV5-6 to TRBJ2-5; the D is unclear. The source was peripheral blood, collected before any cancer treatment. The CDR3 DNA sequence: TGTGCCAGCAGCTTGGTCTTTCAAGAAACCCAGTACTTC. Translated, it gives CASSLVFQETQYF.